The 29 T cell receptor beta chains given below trace back to one sample, sequenced in a study of cytomegalovirus exposure and HLA in healthy donors. PCR primers comprised 60 Vbeta and 13 Jbeta primers. Sequenced by immunoSEQ multiplex PCR; TCRdb stores in-frame clones only, minus some. Here the sample spans about 120,000 clones, 55% to 65% being singletons. The sequenced material came from PBMCs. These receptors came from a man aged 35-49 years in good health and CMV-seropositive.

This sequence joins TRBV5-6 and TRBJ2-1, with 14 bases lining up with TRBD2. Germline V gene data show CDR1 as SGHDT and CDR2 as YYEEEE. CDR3 length: 19 amino acids. The V segment lost 0 bases and the J segment 9 bases; nucleotides outside the gene matches: 14. The CDR3 protein is CASSLGPPRLAGGRSEQFF. The DNA for the CDR3 is TGTGCCAGCAGCTTGGGTCCCCCTCGACTAGCGGGGGGGCGTAGTGAGCAGTTCTTC.

The CDR3 coding sequence is TGTGCCAGTAGTATAGAGGGGGCGCGCGGGACTGAAGCTTTCTTT. Residues: CASSIEGARGTEAFF. The gene calls are TRBV19 and TRBJ1-1; D perhaps matches TRBD1 (6 bases). The V end lost 0 bases, the J end lost 5 bases, and 13 bases lay between the germline ends. The CDR3 consists of 15 residues. Germline V gene sequence: CDR1 LNHDA, CDR2 SQIVND (reference sequence).

This chain uses TRBV27 with TRBJ1-6, with D possibly matching TRBD1 (6 bases). Germline CDR1 MNHEY, CDR2 SMNVEV (reference sequence). There are 14 residues in the CDR3. The germline V and J ends were trimmed by 5 bases and 9 bases, with 14 bases remaining between them. The DNA of the CDR3 is TGTGCCAGCAGTCCTCGGGGGGCGCGTTCACCCCTCCACTTT. Its translation is CASSPRGARSPLHF.

This clone appeared a single time. This rearrangement joins TRBV5-6 to TRBJ2-3; no clear D. Trimming cost V 0 bases and J 5 bases, with 10 bases left between them. The CDR3 spans 14 residues. Per germline, CDR1 SGHDT and CDR2 YYEEEE. The CDR3 loop is CASSLGPQEDTQYF. Written as DNA, the CDR3 is TGTGCCAGCAGCTTGGGACCCCAGGAAGATACGCAGTATTTT.

This clone was detected a few times. The V and J genes are TRBV5-4 and TRBJ2-2; TRBD1 matches at 8 bases. The germline gives CDR1 SGHNT, CDR2 YYREEE (reference sequence). The CDR3 extends over 15 amino acids. V lost 4 bases, J lost 5 bases, and 7 bases stayed unmatched. The CDR3 DNA reads TGTGCCAGCAGCCGTTGGACAGGGCGGACCGGGGAGCTGTTTTTT. This encodes CASSRWTGRTGELFF.

This clone was observed a few times. The V and J genes are TRBV4-3 and TRBJ2-1, with 13 nucleotides matching TRBD2. Trimming cost V 0 bases and J 6 bases; bases outside gene matches: 14. Looked up from germline, CDR1 is LGHNA and CDR2 is YSLEER. The CDR3 spans 20 residues. The CDR3 region has the DNA TGCGCCAGCAGCCAAGATCTCCCGAGACTAGCGGGAGGTTTAAGCAATGAGCAGTTCTTC. It translates to CASSQDLPRLAGGLSNEQFF.

V and J are TRBV6-4 and TRBJ2-1; TRBD2 matches 11 bases. This CDR3 comprises 14 residues. The germline gives CDR1 MRHNA, CDR2 SNTAGT. J gave up 2 bases and V 10 bases, and 4 bases lay outside the gene matches. For the CDR3, the DNA is TGTGCCACTAGCGGGGGGACGCCCTACAATGAGCAGTTCTTC. As protein: CATSGGTPYNEQFF.

This chain uses TRBV5-4 with TRBJ2-7, with 8 bases lining up with TRBD1. Germline values: CDR1 SGHNT, CDR2 YYREEE (reference sequence). The length of the CDR3 is 14 residues. With 3 bases clipped from V and 2 bases from J, the junction kept 4 bases outside the gene matches. CDR3 sequence reads: CASSWGQATYEQYF. DNA for the CDR3: TGTGCCAGCAGCTGGGGACAGGCGACCTACGAGCAGTACTTC. The full variable domain, completed using reference TRBV5-4 and TRBJ2-7, is ETGVTQSPTHLIKTRGQQVTLRCSSQSGHNTVSWYQQALGQGPQFIFQYYREEENGRGNFPPRFSGLQFPNYSSELNVNALELDDSALYLCASSWGQATYEQYFGPGTRLTVT.

The rearrangement links TRBV15 to TRBJ2-7; D may be TRBD1 (6 bases). This CDR3 region has 15 residues. Trimming removed 4 bases from V and 4 bases from J, with 17 bases in between. Germline V gene data show CDR1 as LNHNV and CDR2 as YYDKDF (reference sequence). DNA of the CDR3: TGTGCCACCAGCACGCAGGCAGGGGAAATTTACGAGCAGTACTTC. Its translation is CATSTQAGEIYEQYF.

This clone was seen once. The CDR3 is CASSLDLRLEMYQETQYF. DNA of the CDR3: TGTGCCAGCAGCTTAGATCTTAGACTAGAAATGTACCAAGAGACCCAGTACTTC. This rearrangement joins TRBV11-2 to TRBJ2-5; a possible D gene is TRBD2 (6 bases). This CDR3 has 18 amino acids. Trimming removed 0 bases at V and 0 bases at J, with 17 bases between. Germline V gene lookup returns CDR1 SGHAT and CDR2 FQNNGV.

This clone was observed a handful of times. The chain has TRBV4-1 and TRBJ2-5, with D possibly TRBD2 on 7 matching bases. V was clipped by 1 base and J by 1 base, with 16 bases between them. The germline gives CDR1 MGHRA, CDR2 YSYEKL. CDR3 length equals 17 residues. CDR3 residues: CASSQGPGGPSQETQYF. The CDR3, as DNA: TGCGCCAGCAGCCAAGGACCGGGGGGCCCCAGCCAAGAGACCCAGTACTTC.

V is TRBV18 and J is TRBJ1-1; D perhaps matches TRBD1 (5 bases). Germline lookup yields CDR1 KGHSH and CDR2 LQKENI. V was shortened by 3 bases and J by 0 bases, with 14 bases between the two germline ends. The CDR3 is 16 residues long. The CDR3 region is CASSPLRTKMNTEAFF. The CDR3 DNA follows: TGTGCCAGCTCACCCTTAAGGACAAAAATGAACACTGAAGCTTTCTTT. The entire variable domain, with the rest obtained from reference TRBV18 and TRBJ1-1, is as follows: NAGVMQNPRHLVRRRGQEARLRCSPMKGHSHVYWYRQLPEEGLKFMVYLQKENIIDESGMPKERFSAEFPKEGPSILRIQQVVRGDSAAYFCASSPLRTKMNTEAFFGQGTRLTVV.

The CDR3 sequence: CASSGPSGGAETQYF. CDR3 coding DNA: TGCGCCAGCAGCGGTCCTAGCGGGGGGGCTGAGACCCAGTACTTC. The chain has TRBV5-1 and TRBJ2-5; the match to TRBD2 covers 12 bases. Per germline, CDR1 SGHRS and CDR2 YFSETQ. The CDR3 has 15 amino acids. J gave up 5 bases and V 4 bases, and 6 bases lay outside the gene matches.

This chain connects TRBV30 to TRBJ2-7; tentative D call: TRBD1 (6 bases). Germline CDR1 and CDR2: GTSNPN and SVGIG (reference sequence). This CDR3 has 12 residues. V was pared by 5 bases and J by 2 bases, with 10 bases between. The CDR3 DNA sequence: TGTGCCTGGGAACAGGGTACCTACGAGCAGTACTTC. It translates to CAWEQGTYEQYF.

As concerns this clone: Other nucleotide sequences in the sample specify the same CDR3. This chain links TRBV5-5 with TRBJ2-3, with TRBD1 as a possible D gene (6 bases). The CDR3 spans 15 residues. V was trimmed by 2 bases and J by 4 bases, leaving 14 bases between them. The V gene's germline CDR1 is SGHKS and CDR2 YYEKEE (reference sequence). The CDR3 region is CASSFRQGMADTQYF. CDR3 nucleotides: TGTGCCAGCAGCTTTCGGCAGGGGATGGCAGATACGCAGTATTTT. Full variable domain (missing parts from reference TRBV5-5 and TRBJ2-3): DAGVTQSPTHLIKTRGQQVTLRCSPISGHKSVSWYQQVLGQGPQFIFQYYEKEERGRGNFPDRFSARQFPNYSSELNVNALLLGDSALYLCASSFRQGMADTQYFGPGTRLTVL.

The gene calls are TRBV2 and TRBJ2-1; tentative D call: TRBD2 (5 bases). This CDR3 has 11 residues. Germline V gives CDR1 SNHLY, CDR2 FYNNEI. V was cut by 6 bases and J by 9 bases, with 9 bases left in between. The CDR3 bases are TGTGCCAGCAGCGGACTGGGTGAGCAGTTCTTC. Its translation: CASSGLGEQFF.

This chain links TRBV5-1 with TRBJ1-2; D is perhaps TRBD1 (5 bases). The germline V gene encodes CDR1 SGHRS and CDR2 YFSETQ. CDR3 length: 14 residues. V was trimmed by 0 bases and J by 6 bases, leaving 12 bases between them. The CDR3 loop is CASSLGSGSDGYTF. In DNA, the CDR3 is TGCGCCAGCAGCTTGGGGTCAGGGTCTGATGGCTACACCTTC.

A few counts support this clone. J is TRBJ2-1 and V is TRBV6-1; TRBD2 matches at 9 bases. With V trimmed by 11 bases and J by 8 bases, 7 bases remained unmatched. From germline, CDR1 is MNHNS and CDR2 SASEGT. The CDR3 loop spans 12 amino acids. The DNA for the CDR3 is TGTGCCGGCGCGGGGGGGGCACATGAGCAGTTCTTC. This sequence encodes CAGAGGAHEQFF.

This clone has a handful of counts. The chain uses TRBV28 and TRBJ1-5, with 7 bases fitting TRBD1. Trimming took 1 base from V and 0 from J; bases not matched to a gene: 9. CDR3 size: 18 residues. CDR1 and CDR2 (germline): MDHEN, SYDVKM. The CDR3 DNA reads as TGTGCCAGCAGTTTATATTCGGGACAGCACAATAGCAATCAGCCCCAGCATTTT. As protein: CASSLYSGQHNSNQPQHF. Drawing the rest from reference TRBV28 and TRBJ1-5, the complete variable domain is DVKVTQSSRYLVKRTGEKVFLECVQDMDHENMFWYRQDPGLGLRLIYFSYDVKMKEKGDIPEGYSVSREKKERFSLILESASTNQTSMYLCASSLYSGQHNSNQPQHFGDGTRLSIL.

The chain combines TRBV2 with TRBJ2-7, with D unclear. Germline values: CDR1 SNHLY, CDR2 FYNNEI. CDR3 size: 12 residues. The ends were cut back, 7 bases at V and 2 bases at J, with 9 bases in the middle. The DNA for the CDR3 is TGTGCCAGCAATATCCGAGCCTACGAGCAGTACTTC. This translates into CASNIRAYEQYF.

The chain uses TRBV6-1 and TRBJ1-1; possible D gene TRBD1, 5 bases. This CDR3 contains 14 residues. Deletions cut 7 bases from V and 0 bases from J, with 12 bases between. CDR1 and CDR2 (germline): MNHNS, SASEGT. The CDR3 is CASNRDSMNTEAFF. The CDR3 nucleotides read TGTGCCAGCAACCGAGACAGCATGAACACTGAAGCTTTCTTT.

This clone has a handful of counts. The chain uses TRBV12-5 and TRBJ1-1; no clear D. The CDR3 length is 14 residues. Between the trimmed V and J ends, which lost 2 bases and 1 base, there was a span of 8 bases. From germline, CDR1 is LGHNT and CDR2 FRNRAP. This chain's CDR3 is CASGLFPGNTEAFF. In DNA, the CDR3 is TGTGCTAGTGGTTTGTTTCCAGGGAACACTGAAGCTTTCTTT.

The genes are TRBV6-1 and TRBJ2-1; tentatively, D is TRBD1 (5 bases). Germline V CDR1 and CDR2: MNHNS, SASEGT. The V gene lost 3 bases and the J gene lost 6 bases, with 6 bases spanning the gap. CDR3 size: 12 residues. CDR3 coding DNA: TGTGCCAGCAGTGATGGGGCCAATGAGCAGTTCTTC. This codes for CASSDGANEQFF.

The chain links TRBV28 to TRBJ2-7, with D possibly being TRBD1 (7 bases). This CDR3 comprises 15 residues. CDR1 and CDR2 (germline): MDHEN, SYDVKM. V gave up 2 bases and J gave up 1 base, with 12 bases separating them. The CDR3 DNA sequence: TGTGCCAGCAGTTTACCGGCGGGACAGTCCTACGAGCAGTACTTC. This encodes CASSLPAGQSYEQYF.

The rearrangement joins TRBV2 to TRBJ2-3; TRBD2 matches 14 bases. V was pared by 6 bases and J by 6 bases, with 8 bases of the junction left unmatched. CDR1 is SNHLY and CDR2 is FYNNEI in the germline V gene. The CDR3 runs to 16 residues. For the CDR3, the DNA is TGTGCCAGCAGGCTGACTAGCGGGGGGGCAGGTGATACGCAGTATTTT. As protein: CASRLTSGGAGDTQYF.

This clone occurred once. The V and J genes are TRBV7-2 and TRBJ2-7; tentatively, D is TRBD1 (6 bases). Trimming took 1 base from V and 3 from J, leaving 13 bases between them. The germline gives CDR1 SGHTA, CDR2 FQGNSA. The CDR3 is made up of 15 amino acids. CDR3 protein: CASSLVDAGDYEQYF. CDR3 sequence (DNA): TGTGCCAGCAGCTTAGTAGACGCAGGGGACTACGAGCAGTACTTC.

This clone has a handful of counts. The junction departs from germline at one end; a sequencing error may be responsible. This chain uses TRBV7-7 with TRBJ2-2; possible D gene TRBD1, 5 bases. CDR1 is SSHAT and CDR2 is FNYEAQ in the germline V gene (reference sequence). This CDR3 has 15 amino acids. The CDR3, as DNA: TGTGCTAGCAGCTTATCAGGGCGTAACACCGGGGAGCTGTTTTTT. Protein: CASSLSGRNTGELFF.

V and J are TRBV27 and TRBJ1-6; TRBD1 agrees at 9 bases. The J segment lost 1 base and the V segment lost 6 bases, leaving 16 bases of the junction unmatched. The germline V gene encodes CDR1 MNHEY and CDR2 SMNVEV (reference sequence). The CDR3 spans 20 residues. The CDR3 region has the DNA TGTGCCAGCAGAATAACCGGGACAGGGAATACTATGTCCTATAATTCACCCCTCCACTTT. Translated: CASRITGTGNTMSYNSPLHF.

J is TRBJ2-5 and V is TRBV4-1, with D tentatively TRBD2 (5 bases). This CDR3 contains 14 residues. Between the trimmed V and J ends, which lost 5 bases and 5 bases, there was a span of 15 bases. From germline, CDR1 is MGHRA and CDR2 YSYEKL. CDR3 coding DNA: TGCGCCAGCAGCAAAGGACTCCTTGGGGAGACCCAGTACTTC. This sequence encodes CASSKGLLGETQYF.